This paragraph reports one TCR beta chain. This clonotype has just a few counts. No antigen is known for it. Nothing much larger sits one base from this clone, and base qualities are not available. CDR1 and CDR2, looked up from the germline V gene (reference sequence), are MNHEY and SMNVEV. The V and J ends are trimmed by 8 bases and 4 bases, leaving 24 bases between them. Inclusive of the bounding cysteine and phenylalanine, the CDR3 is 16 residues long. Only the CDR3 DNA stays, 48 bases, in frame from base 1. This specimen belongs to a study of post-analysis software for immune sequencing data (dated by TCRdb to the mid-2010s). Background for the entire study: Relapsing-remitting, secondary progressive and progressive-relapsing multiple sclerosis were recorded as disease courses, and subtype annotation was lacking for some patients. The patient repertoires were set against 10 or so previously published healthy control repertoires from donors whose ages ranged from about 6 to 25 years. A subset of samples was prepared in parallel using single-end sample barcoding, then pooled and co-amplified after Illumina adapter ligation.

To demonstrate the VDJtools post-analysis software, the study profiled TCR beta repertoires from the peripheral blood of about a dozen young patients with multiple sclerosis. Multiple sclerosis patients were children and adolescents aged about 6 to 17 years. The method was PCR. Sequencing took place on an Illumina HiSeq 2500. Unique molecular identifiers were incorporated into TCR beta cDNA libraries to reduce PCR and sequencing biases. Roughly 0.5 million cDNA molecules were obtained per 1 to 10 million input T cells, so each molecule approximated one T cell. The patient libraries were prepared and sequenced using the same protocol as the earlier healthy control dataset. Within a given batch, samples were prepared together, multiplexed and sequenced on the same HiSeq lane. As for the original processing: MIGEC handled the raw barcoded reads, throwing out single-read molecular identifier groups before consensus assembly and CDR3 extraction. VDJtools was used for post-analysis of the clonotype tables, and diversity was normalized by down-sampling every dataset to the size of the smallest sample. To correct batch-related cross-sample contamination, repertoire overlap clustering matched CDR3 amino acid sequences but not nucleotide sequences. The public reads were quality trimmed at Q25 with fastp and then assembled into clones with MiXCR by TCRdb, keeping productive beta chains. One record per CDR3 amino acid sequence lists the most common genes and DNA. The V and J calls were determined by TCRdb, not by the authors. The sample table contains roughly 800,000 distinct CDR3 sequences; only one count was recorded for about 43% of them. Roughly 5% of the sample comes from the top ten.

Study-wide findings and limitations: The multiple sclerosis patient group was slightly younger than the control group. Patients showed significantly higher frequencies than controls for a handful of TRBV segments, among them TRBV5-6, TRBV5-1 and TRBV20-1. Strong co-clustering of samples prepared in the same batch was shown by direct clustering with F measure, prompting a batch-effect correction. Multiple sclerosis patients had significantly lower normalized Chao1 diversity than controls, a result that suggests substantial peripheral T-cell clonal expansion.

The chain links TRBV27 with TRBJ2-7; TRBD1 is possibly the D segment (6 matching bases). Material for sequencing was blood. This clonotype originated in a girl aged 10-17 years with multiple sclerosis. The nucleotide sequence is given as TGTGCCAGCGGTTCGGTAAAGGACAGCATTAAATACGAGCAGTACTTC. Its protein is CASGSVKDSIKYEQYF.